Following are 23 T cell receptor beta chains from one sample sequenced in a study of cytomegalovirus exposure and HLA in healthy donors. Here immunoSEQ multiplex PCR was the method, and the copy in TCRdb shows in-frame clones only, minus some. The sample holds 150,000 to 200,000 clones, around 81% seen once. What was sequenced was PBMCs. The receptors shown here come from a man aged 25 to 40 in good health and CMV-seropositive.

The rearrangement joins TRBV27 to TRBJ2-7; 14 nucleotides agree with TRBD2. The V and J ends lost 6 bases and 7 bases, in that order; junction bases with no gene match: 5. The CDR3 is 14 residues long. Germline CDR1 and CDR2: MNHEY and SMNVEV (reference sequence). The CDR3 DNA sequence: TGTGCCAGCAGCCCGGGACTAGCGGGGGTAGAGCAGTACTTC. It specifies CASSPGLAGVEQYF.

V and J are TRBV9 and TRBJ2-3, with D perhaps matching TRBD2 (6 bases). Germline assignment: CDR1 SGDLS and CDR2 YYNGEE. There are 15 residues in the CDR3. Trimming took off 3 bases at V and 6 bases at J, with 17 bases between the two ends. CDR3 bases: TGTGCCAGCAGCGCCTTCGGGGGTTTGGCCGATACGCAGTATTTT. Its protein product is CASSAFGGLADTQYF.

V gene TRBV29-1 combines with J gene TRBJ1-3, with a possible D match to TRBD1 (5 bases). CDR3 length: 13 amino acids. The ends were cut back, 7 bases at V and 0 bases at J, with 10 bases in the middle. Germline values: CDR1 SQVTM, CDR2 ANQGSEA. This CDR3 reads CSATGRSGNTIYF. DNA of the CDR3: TGCAGCGCTACAGGCCGCTCTGGAAACACCATATATTTT.

This clone has a handful of counts. The chain employs TRBV5-6 and TRBJ1-6; TRBD1 might be the D (5 bases). The CDR3 totals 14 residues. CDR1 is SGHDT and CDR2 is YYEEEE in the germline V gene. Trimming shortened V by 1 base and J by 11 bases, and 13 bases separated the two germline ends. In nucleotides, the CDR3 is TGTGCCAGCAGCTTGAAGGCAGGGCGGACACCCCTCCACTTT. The encoded protein is CASSLKAGRTPLHF.

V and J are TRBV11-2 and TRBJ2-7; 9 positions match TRBD2. CDR1 and CDR2 (germline): SGHAT, FQNNGV. This CDR3 is 15 amino acids long. The V segment lost 6 bases and the J segment 2 bases; nucleotides outside the gene matches: 8. CDR3 residues: CASSSPGLAAYEQYF. The CDR3 DNA sequence: TGTGCCAGCAGTTCACCGGGACTAGCCGCCTACGAGCAGTACTTC.

The V call is TRBV7-2, the J call TRBJ2-1; 8 nucleotides line up with TRBD1. J was trimmed by 7 bases and V by 4 bases; bases with no gene match: 6. The germline CDR1 and CDR2 sequences are SGHTA and FQGNSA. This CDR3 is 14 amino acids long. The CDR3 DNA reads as TGTGCCAGCAGCTCACGACAGGGGAAGAATGAGCAGTTCTTC. Amino acid sequence: CASSSRQGKNEQFF.

CDR3 sequence reads: CASSQEAGGYVTNEKLFF. CDR3 sequence (DNA): TGCGCCAGCAGCCAAGAAGCTGGCGGGTATGTGACTAATGAAAAACTGTTTTTT. This sequence joins TRBV4-1 and TRBJ1-4; D uncertain. V lost 0 bases and J lost 2, with 16 bases in between. The length of the CDR3 is 18 residues. CDR1 is MGHRA and CDR2 is YSYEKL in the germline V gene.

CDR3 protein: CSVEGPGYGYTF. The CDR3, as DNA: TGCAGCGTTGAAGGGCCGGGGTATGGCTACACCTTC. V gene TRBV29-1 combines with J gene TRBJ1-2; D not certain. The CDR3 loop spans 12 amino acids. V was shortened by 1 base and J by 5 bases, with 8 bases between the two germline ends. Germline CDR1 is SQVTM and CDR2 is ANQGSEA.

The chain recombines TRBV4-1 with TRBJ1-2, with a weak D call TRBD1 (5 bases). The germline V gene has CDR1 MGHRA and CDR2 YSYEKL. The length of the CDR3 is 16 residues. Trimming cost V 4 bases and J 8 bases, with 23 bases left between them. CDR3 residues: CASSPVRGEGIDGYTF. Here the CDR3 DNA reads TGCGCCAGCAGCCCGGTAAGAGGGGAGGGGATCGACGGCTACACCTTC.

The chain couples TRBV29-1 to TRBJ1-2; possibly TRBD1 for D (6 bases). CDR1 is SQVTM and CDR2 is ANQGSEA in the germline V gene. The CDR3 runs 13 residues. Trimming shortened V by 5 bases and J by 6 bases, and 16 bases separated the two germline ends. The CDR3 sequence: CSVRGRGEDGYTF. The CDR3 nucleotides are TGCAGCGTTCGGGGCAGGGGAGAGGATGGCTACACCTTC.

This rearrangement joins TRBV27 to TRBJ1-2; a possible D gene is TRBD1 (6 bases). Germline V gives CDR1 MNHEY, CDR2 SMNVEV (reference sequence). The CDR3 sequence is 16 residues long. Trimming removed 4 bases at V and 5 bases at J, with 20 bases between. The CDR3 is CASSWGLTENFYGYTF. The CDR3 bases are TGTGCCAGCAGTTGGGGGCTTACAGAGAACTTTTATGGCTACACCTTC.

This chain links TRBV30 with TRBJ2-1, with D possibly TRBD2 on 6 matching bases. V shed 3 bases and J shed 3 bases, with 12 bases lying between them. Germline V gene data show CDR1 as GTSNPN and CDR2 as SVGIG (reference sequence). The CDR3 consists of 14 residues. CDR3 coding DNA: TGTGCCTGGAGGGCCGCGGGGAGCTACAATGAGCAGTTCTTC. Amino acids: CAWRAAGSYNEQFF.

This clone was picked up one time. The V gene is TRBV4-1, the J gene TRBJ2-3, with a tentative D call TRBD2 (6 bases). V gave up 0 bases and J gave up 4 bases, with 11 bases separating them. There are 15 residues in the CDR3. Germline V lookup: CDR1 MGHRA, CDR2 YSYEKL. For the CDR3, the DNA is TGCGCCAGCAGCCAAGACACGGGGGTTGCAGATACGCAGTATTTT. Its translation: CASSQDTGVADTQYF.

CDR3 sequence: CASSQDWRTSGPLEQYF. CDR3 nucleotides: TGCGCCAGCAGCCAAGATTGGAGGACTAGCGGACCCCTCGAGCAGTACTTC. This sequence joins TRBV4-3 and TRBJ2-7, with 10 bases lining up with TRBD2. The CDR3 totals 17 residues. CDR1 is LGHNA, CDR2 YSLEER, per germline. Losses at the gene ends were 0 bases for V and 6 bases for J; bases not matched to a gene: 11.

The count of this clone is one. This chain links TRBV12-5 with TRBJ2-7; TRBD1 matches at 7 bases. The CDR3 has 14 residues. V lost 9 bases to trimming and J lost 0 bases; unmatched junction nucleotides: 8. Germline V lookup: CDR1 LGHNT, CDR2 FRNRAP. The CDR3 DNA is TGTGCTAGCGTACAGGGGACATCCTCCTACGAGCAGTACTTC. It yields the protein CASVQGTSSYEQYF. The full variable domain, rest sourced from reference TRBV12-5 and TRBJ2-7, is DARVTQTPRHKVTEMGQEVTMRCQPILGHNTVFWYRQTMMQGLELLAYFRNRAPLDDSGMPKDRFSAEMPDATLATLKIQPSEPRDSAVYFCASVQGTSSYEQYFGPGTRLTVT.

To note about this clone: The germline gene is not matched at one end of the junction; a read error may be the cause. This chain connects TRBV7-9 to TRBJ2-5; tentative D call: TRBD2 (6 bases). The CDR3 consists of 14 residues. Germline values: CDR1 SEHNR, CDR2 FQNEAQ (reference sequence). The CDR3 sequence: CASSSTGGVETQYF. In DNA, the CDR3 is TGTGCCAGCAGCTCCACGGGCGGGGTAGAGACTCAGTACTTC. The variable domain in full, completed from reference TRBV7-9 and TRBJ2-5, reads DTGVSQNPRHKITKRGQNVTFRCDPISEHNRLYWYRQTLGQGPEFLTYFQNEAQLEKSRLLSDRFSAERPKGSFSTLEIQRTEQGDSAMYLCASSSTGGVETQYFGPGTRLLVL.

This clone was observed once. This chain links TRBV9 with TRBJ1-5; possibly TRBD1 for D (5 bases). V shed 1 base and J shed 2 bases, with 13 bases lying between them. CDR1 and CDR2 from the germline V gene are SGDLS and YYNGEE. The CDR3 runs to 16 residues. This CDR3 is CASSVSAGGGNQPQHF. For the CDR3, the DNA is TGTGCCAGCAGCGTATCCGCGGGGGGAGGCAATCAGCCCCAGCATTTT.

This rearrangement joins TRBV14 to TRBJ2-7; perhaps TRBD2 as D (5 bases). Deletions cut 0 bases from V and 0 bases from J, with 15 bases between. This CDR3 is 17 amino acids long. CDR1 SGHDN and CDR2 FVKESK come from the germline V gene. CDR3 nucleotides: TGTGCCAGCAGCCAAGATCTCTCCCCGGGGTACTCCTACGAGCAGTACTTC. Amino acid sequence: CASSQDLSPGYSYEQYF.

The chain is built from TRBV6-4 and TRBJ1-5, with 8 positions matching TRBD1. The J segment lost 4 bases and the V segment lost 3 bases, leaving 2 bases of the junction unmatched. CDR3 size: 14 residues. Germline CDR1 MRHNA, CDR2 SNTAGT. The CDR3 DNA is TGTGCCAGCAGTGAGACAGGGGAAAATCAGCCCCAGCATTTT. Its translation is CASSETGENQPQHF.

The gene calls are TRBV7-8 and TRBJ1-4; 8 bases agree with TRBD1. Germline values: CDR1 SGHVS, CDR2 FQNEAQ. This CDR3 comprises 15 residues. The J segment lost 3 bases and the V segment lost 5 bases, leaving 5 bases of the junction unmatched. CDR3 in amino acids: CASSGRQGPNEKLFF. The CDR3 region has the DNA TGTGCCAGCAGCGGACGACAGGGGCCTAATGAAAAACTGTTTTTT.

This clone was recorded only once. The chain recombines TRBV10-3 with TRBJ2-1, with D unresolved. V lost 0 bases, J lost 2 bases, and 11 bases lay in between. The CDR3 is 16 residues long. Germline V CDR1 and CDR2: ENHRY, SYGVKD. The DNA for the CDR3 is TGTGCCATCAGTGAGTCGATGGCTAGAACCTACAATGAGCAGTTCTTC. Its protein is CAISESMARTYNEQFF.

This chain connects TRBV19 to TRBJ1-2; 7 bases line up with TRBD1. Germline V CDR1 and CDR2: LNHDA, SQIVND (reference sequence). V lost 3 bases, J lost 1 base, and 11 bases stayed unmatched. CDR3 length: 17 amino acids. CDR3 DNA: TGTGCCAGTAGTATCGGTGAGGGGGCGCCCCGTAACTATGGCTACACCTTC. Protein sequence: CASSIGEGAPRNYGYTF.

The chain has TRBV7-9 and TRBJ1-6, with D perhaps matching TRBD1 (6 bases). This CDR3 is 17 amino acids long. V was cut by 3 bases and J by 7 bases, with 19 bases left in between. CDR1 and CDR2 from the germline V gene are SEHNR and FQNEAQ (reference sequence). The CDR3 nucleotides are TGTGCCAGCAGCTTGGGGAGGGGGGATTCTAGAAATTCACCCCTCCACTTT. Its protein is CASSLGRGDSRNSPLHF.